This record covers a single TCR beta chain. This record belongs to a study of blood T cell repertoires in COVID-19. Study background: Donors in the United States, Italy and Spain gave samples during acute or convalescent COVID-19. The analysed material was cDNA or gDNA that came from T cells, B-cell-depleted T cells, or PBMCs.

In assigning cohorts, the study relied on participant-reported clinical history. The table came from immunoSEQ multiplex PCR; TCRdb's copy has only in-frame clones and leaves some out. This table holds approximately 300,000 clones, about 85% found once. Germline CDR1 LNHDA, CDR2 SQIVND (reference sequence). The CDR3 runs to 19 residues. Trimming shortened V by 5 bases and J by 0 bases, and 23 bases separated the two germline ends. The TCR was taken from a woman in her thirties who had been exposed to COVID-19. Sequences were obtained from PBMCs or T cells enriched from blood (not recorded which). The chain joins TRBV19 to TRBJ1-5; a weak D match, TRBD1 (5 bases). The CDR3 region is CASSSPGLSGAYSNQPQHF. The CDR3 nucleotides read TGTGCCAGTAGTTCTCCGGGACTATCCGGGGCTTATAGCAATCAGCCCCAGCATTTT. Full variable domain (missing parts from reference TRBV19 and TRBJ1-5): DGGITQSPKYLFRKEGQNVTLSCEQNLNHDAMYWYRQDPGQGLRLIYYSQIVNDFQKGDIAEGYSVSREKKESFPLTVTSAQKNPTAFYLCASSSPGLSGAYSNQPQHFGDGTRLSIL.